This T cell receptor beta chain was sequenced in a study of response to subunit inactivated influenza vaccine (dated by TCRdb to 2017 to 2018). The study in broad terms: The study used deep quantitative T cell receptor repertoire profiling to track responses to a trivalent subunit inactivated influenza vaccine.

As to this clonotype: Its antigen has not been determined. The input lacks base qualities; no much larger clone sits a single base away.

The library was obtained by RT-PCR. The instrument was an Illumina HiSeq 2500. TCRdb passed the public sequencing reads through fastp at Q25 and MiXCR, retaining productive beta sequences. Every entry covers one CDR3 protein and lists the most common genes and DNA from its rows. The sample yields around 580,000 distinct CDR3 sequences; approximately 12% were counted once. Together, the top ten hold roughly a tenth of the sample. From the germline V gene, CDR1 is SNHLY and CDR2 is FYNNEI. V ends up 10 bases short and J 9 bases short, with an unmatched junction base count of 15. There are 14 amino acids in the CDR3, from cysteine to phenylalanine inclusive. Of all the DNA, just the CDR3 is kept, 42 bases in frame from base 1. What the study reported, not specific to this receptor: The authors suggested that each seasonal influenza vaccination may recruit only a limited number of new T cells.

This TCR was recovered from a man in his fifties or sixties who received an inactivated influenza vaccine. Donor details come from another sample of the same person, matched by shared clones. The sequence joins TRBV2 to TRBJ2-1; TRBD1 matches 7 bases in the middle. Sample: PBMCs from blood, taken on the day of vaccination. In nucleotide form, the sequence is TGTGCCACCCTAGACAGGGTCGGCCGAGGTGAGCAGTTCTTC. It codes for CATLDRVGRGEQFF.